The source of this T cell receptor (beta chain) is a study of vaccination effects on CD4 cells after COVID-19. Study context: Participants completed two doses of the BNT162b2 or mRNA-1273 vaccine.

Subsequent to less than twelve days of culture, CD4+ T cells were isolated. Nucleocapsid antibodies stayed negative before and after vaccination, showing no earlier SARS-CoV-2 infection. Half-medium exchanges with IL-2 medium took place on days 3 and 7. Using immunoSEQ multiplex PCR, the repertoire was profiled, and TCRdb retains in-frame clones only, with some absent. The sample comprises 70,000 to 85,000 clones, roughly four fifths of which are singletons, and approximately 2% rests with the top ten. The V gene end was trimmed by 0 bases and the J gene end by 4 bases; junction bases not matched to a gene: 0. Germline CDR1 is SGHRS and CDR2 is YFSETQ. This CDR3 comprises 14 residues. Note on this clone: The target antigen is unknown.

Source: CD4+ T cells from PBMCs cultured without peptide, taken before COVID-19 vaccination. This receptor was taken from a human donor who received a COVID-19 vaccine. The chain joins TRBV5-1 to TRBJ2-2, with TRBD2 identical over 7 bases. The CDR3 DNA reads TGCGCCAGCAGCTTGGGCGGGGGCACCGGGGAGCTGTTTTTT. Its protein product is CASSLGGGTGELFF.